A selection of T cell receptor beta chains follows, all from one sample in a study of CD8 T cells in ankylosing spondylitis. TCRdb used MiXCR to reprocess the 5' RACE reads, holding one entry per CDR3 protein. The data contain 800,000 to 900,000 distinct CDR3 sequences, roughly 12% of them singletons. The sample consisted of blood, either unsorted or a sorted T cell fraction (not recorded which). These receptors were taken from a male donor with ankylosing spondylitis. CDR3s include the opening cysteine and the closing phenylalanine or tryptophan. A D gene is named only where the DNA matches it firmly. A row's size may be missing; if present it is once, few, many or a size class.

>TRBJ2-1|TRBD1|TRBV10-2|.
TGCGCCAGCAGTGACCCGGGACAGGGGAAGTTCTTC
CASSDPGQGKFF
>TRBJ2-7|.|TRBV7-9|many
TGTGCCAGCAGCTTAAGTTTTTCACTCTACGAGCAGTACTTC
CASSLSFSLYEQYF
>TRBJ2-2|TRBD2|TRBV3-1|.
TGTGCCAGCAGCCAACCTGGGCCGGGAGGCGAGCTGTTTTTT
CASSQPGPGGELFF
>TRBJ2-2|TRBD1|TRBV5-1|.
TGCGCCAGCAGCTTGGGACAGGGCAGCGGGGAGCTGTTTTTT
CASSLGQGSGELFF
>TRBJ2-7|TRBD2|TRBV11-2|few
TGTGCCAGCAGCCGCAAGGGTTCGTCGGGGGGTGAGCAGTACTTC
CASSRKGSSGGEQYF
>TRBJ2-7|.|TRBV28|.
TGTGCCAGCAGCCGATATGGGGGCATCTCCTACGAGCAGTACTTC
CASSRYGGISYEQYF
>TRBJ1-2|.|TRBV20-1|.
TGCAGTGCCCCTGGGACGGGGAACTATGGCTACACCTTC
CSAPGTGNYGYTF
>TRBJ2-1|.|TRBV10-3|.
TGTGCCATCAGTGCCCACCGACGATCCTCCTACAATGAGCAGTTCTTC
CAISAHRRSSYNEQFF
>TRBJ2-5|.|TRBV7-9|few
TGTGCCAGCAGCTTCCGGAGAGAAGAGACCCAGTACTTC
CASSFRREETQYF
>TRBJ1-2|TRBD1|TRBV6-4|few
TGTGCCAGCAGTACCGGGACAGGGGGCAACTATGGCTACACCTTC
CASSTGTGGNYGYTF
>TRBJ2-2|.|TRBV6-2/TRBV6-3|.
TGTGCCAGCAGTCAGGGGTCTATGAACACCGGGGAGCTGTTTTTT
CASSQGSMNTGELFF
>TRBJ1-5|.|TRBV28|few
TGTGCCAGCGGGCAGATAAATCAGCCCCAGCATTTT
CASGQINQPQHF
>TRBJ2-5|.|TRBV15|few
TGTGCCACCAGCAGAGCCCCGGGGGACGAGACCCAGTACTTC
CATSRAPGDETQYF
>TRBJ2-6|TRBD2|TRBV3-1|few
TGTGCCAGCAGAAGGACTAGCTCTGGGGCCAACGTCCTGACTTTC
CASRRTSSGANVLTF
>TRBJ2-3|TRBD2|TRBV28|few
TGTGCCGGCGGACTAGCGGGCACAGATACGCAGTATTTT
CAGGLAGTDTQYF
>TRBJ2-7|.|TRBV15|few
TGTGCCACCAGCAGAGATAGGCTTGCCTACGAGCAGTACTTC
CATSRDRLAYEQYF
>TRBJ1-2|TRBD1|TRBV10-3|many
TGTGCCATCAGTGGACAGGGTGGTGGCTACACCTTC
CAISGQGGGYTF
>TRBJ2-1|TRBD1|TRBV12-3/TRBV12-4|few
TGTGCCAGCAGTCCCGGACAGGGGAAATCTGGCTACAATGAGCAGTTCTTC
CASSPGQGKSGYNEQFF
>TRBJ2-1|.|TRBV5-1|.
TGCGCCAGCAGCTTCGGCAGCTTCTACAATGAGCAGTTCTTC
CASSFGSFYNEQFF
>TRBJ2-1|TRBD2|TRBV20-1|many
TGCAGTGCTCCTCGGACTAGCTGGGACAATGAGCAGTTCTTC
CSAPRTSWDNEQFF